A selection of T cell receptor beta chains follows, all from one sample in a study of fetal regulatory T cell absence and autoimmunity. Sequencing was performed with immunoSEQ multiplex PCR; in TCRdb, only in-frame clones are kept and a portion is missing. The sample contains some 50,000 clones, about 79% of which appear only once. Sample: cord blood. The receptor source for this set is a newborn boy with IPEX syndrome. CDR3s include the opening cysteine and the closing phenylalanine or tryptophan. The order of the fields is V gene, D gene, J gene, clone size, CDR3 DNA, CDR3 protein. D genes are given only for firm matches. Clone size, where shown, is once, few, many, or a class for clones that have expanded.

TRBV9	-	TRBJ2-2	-	TGTGCCAGCAGCGTAGCTAAGGGGGGTGACACCGGGGAGCTGTTTTTT	CASSVAKGGDTGELFF
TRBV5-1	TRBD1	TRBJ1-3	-	TGCGCCAGCAGCTTGGGACAGGGTTTCTCTGGAAACACCATATATTTT	CASSLGQGFSGNTIYF
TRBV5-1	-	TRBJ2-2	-	TGCGCCAGCAGCTTGGGACTGAACACCGGGGAGCTGTTTTTT	CASSLGLNTGELFF
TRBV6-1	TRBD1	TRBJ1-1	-	TGTGCCAGCAGGCAGGGGGCGGCTGAAGCTTTCTTT	CASRQGAAEAFF
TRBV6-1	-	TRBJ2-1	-	TGTGCCAGCAGTGAGCAATACAATGAGCAGTTCTTC	CASSEQYNEQFF
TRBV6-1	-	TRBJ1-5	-	TGTGCCAGCTCCTCCGGGGCGAAGCAGCCCCAGCATTTT	CASSSGAKQPQHF
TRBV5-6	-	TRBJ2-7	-	TGTGCCAGCAGCTTGCGGGGGGCAGCCTACGAGCAGTACTTC	CASSLRGAAYEQYF
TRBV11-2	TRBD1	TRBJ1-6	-	TGTGCCAGCAGCTTAGCGTTACAGGGGAGCTCCTATAATTCACCCCTCCACTTT	CASSLALQGSSYNSPLHF
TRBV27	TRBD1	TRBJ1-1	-	TGTGCCAGCAGTCCTCTTGGGACAGGGAACACTGAAGCTTTCTTT	CASSPLGTGNTEAFF
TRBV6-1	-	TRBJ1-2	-	TGTGCCAGCAGTGTCACGGGTTATGGCTACACCTTC	CASSVTGYGYTF
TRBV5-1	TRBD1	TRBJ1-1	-	TGCGCCAGCAGCTTGGGACAGGGGTTCGACACTGAAGCTTTCTTT	CASSLGQGFDTEAFF
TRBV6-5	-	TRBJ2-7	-	TGTGCCAGCAGCCTAGGGATCTACGAGCAGTACTTC	CASSLGIYEQYF
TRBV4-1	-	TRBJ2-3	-	TGCGCCAGCAGCCAAGTGGGTAGCCGCACAGATACGCAGTATTTT	CASSQVGSRTDTQYF
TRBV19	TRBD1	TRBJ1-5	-	TGTGCCAGTAGTATAGGGACAGGCTTCTCGTATCAGCCCCAGCATTTT	CASSIGTGFSYQPQHF
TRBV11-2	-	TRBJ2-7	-	TGTGCCAGCGGAGAAGGGGGGGAGCAGTACTTC	CASGEGGEQYF
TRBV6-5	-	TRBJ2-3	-	TGTGCCAGCAGAAGGGGAAGGGCAGATACGCAGTATTTT	CASRRGRADTQYF
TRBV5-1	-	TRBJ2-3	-	TGCGCCAGCAGCCTCTGGCGGTTTTCTGGCACAGATACGCAGTATTTT	CASSLWRFSGTDTQYF
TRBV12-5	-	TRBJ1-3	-	TGTGCTAGTGCTCCCAACGTGCAGGGATGGGGAAACACCATATATTTT	CASAPNVQGWGNTIYF
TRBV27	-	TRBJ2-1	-	TGTGCCAGCAGCCCATCCGGGACTGTACAATATAATGAGCAGTTCTTC	CASSPSGTVQYNEQFF
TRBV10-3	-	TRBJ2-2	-	TGTGCCATCAGTGAGTCGGGGTCCGGGGAGCTGTTTTTT	CAISESGSGELFF
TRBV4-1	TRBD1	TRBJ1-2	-	TGCGCCAGCAGCCATCGACAGGGCCCGTCCACCACTAACTATGGCTACACCTTC	CASSHRQGPSTTNYGYTF
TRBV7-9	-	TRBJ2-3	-	TGTGCCAGCAGTCCCAGACCAGGATTTACTCTAAATACGCAGTATTTT	CASSPRPGFTLNTQYF
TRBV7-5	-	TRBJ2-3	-	TGTGTCCCCCCCGGAGGGGGGGATACGCAGTATTTT	CVPPGGGDTQYF
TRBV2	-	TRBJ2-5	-	TGTGCCAGCAGGGTAGACAGACAAGAGACCCAGTACTTC	CASRVDRQETQYF
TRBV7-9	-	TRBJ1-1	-	TGTGCCAGCAGCTTAGAGGCAGGGAGAACTGAAGCTTTCTTT	CASSLEAGRTEAFF
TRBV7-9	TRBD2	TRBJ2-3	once	TGTGCTAGCAGCCCCGGACTAGCGGGGCACACAGATACGCAGTATTTT	CASSPGLAGHTDTQYF
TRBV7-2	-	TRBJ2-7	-	TGTGCCAGCAGCTTAGCGCCAGGCTACGAGCAGTACTTC	CASSLAPGYEQYF
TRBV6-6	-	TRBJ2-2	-	TGTGCCAGCAGCCCCGGAGGCGGAACGAACACCGGGGAGCTGTTTTTT	CASSPGGGTNTGELFF
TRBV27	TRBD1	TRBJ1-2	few	TGTGCCAGCAGTTTAACCCCGACAGGGAATGAGGGCTACACCTTC	CASSLTPTGNEGYTF
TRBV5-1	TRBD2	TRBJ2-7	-	TGCGCCAGCAGCTTGGGGTTTTCGGGACTAGCCTACGAGCAGTACTTC	CASSLGFSGLAYEQYF
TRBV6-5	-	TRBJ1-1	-	TGTGCCAGCAGTTACTCTCCTTTGGCTGAAGCTTTCTTT	CASSYSPLAEAFF
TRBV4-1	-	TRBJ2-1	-	TGCGCCAGCAGCCAAGGAAATTCTAGGGGTGAGCAGTTCTTC	CASSQGNSRGEQFF
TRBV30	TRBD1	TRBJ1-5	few	TGTGCCTGTTCACAGGGGGCGAGGAGTCAGCCCCAGCATTTT	CACSQGARSQPQHF
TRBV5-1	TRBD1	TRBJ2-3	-	TGCGCCAGCAGCTTGGAAGGGACAGGGGGCGCAAGGAGCACAGATACGCAGTATTTT	CASSLEGTGGARSTDTQYF
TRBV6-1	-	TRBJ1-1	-	TGTGCCAGCAGCAGGGTTAGCGCTGAAGCTTTCTTT	CASSRVSAEAFF
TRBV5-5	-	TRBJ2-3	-	TGTGCCAGCAGCTTGGACAGGGGCACAGATACGCAGTATTTT	CASSLDRGTDTQYF